This T cell receptor beta chain derives from a study of shared clonotypes between healthy human individuals. Study-wide background: Donor composition was a couple of women and three men, aged 18 to 49.

Whole-study findings and limits: Naive subsets generally exceeded memory subsets in estimated richness. Shared clonotypes: 4.5% to 5% naive CD4, 3% to 3.5% naive CD8, about 2.5% memory CD4, approximately 0.4% memory CD8.

Investigators divided CD4+ cells into CD45RA+ naive and CD45RA-negative memory subsets. Method: immunoSEQ multiplex PCR; TCRdb's copy keeps in-frame clones and lacks some. The sample holds about 1.1 million clones, around 77% seen once. This CDR3 spans 16 amino acids. Trimming left V 4 bases short and J 9 bases short, with 22 bases between. Germline V lookup: CDR1 LGHNA, CDR2 YNFKEQ. With regard to this clone: Antigen unknown.

The source is a young man in good health. Some clones in this sample may be carry-over from other donors' samples. The chain employs TRBV4-2 and TRBJ2-1, with D possibly being TRBD2 (6 bases). The sequenced sample consisted of memory CD4+ T cells from PBMCs. This sample's subset: CD45RA-negative fraction. CDR3 nucleotide sequence: TGTGCCAGCAGCCCTCTCAGTGGGCGGGGTAGTGCTGAGCAGTTCTTC. It translates to CASSPLSGRGSAEQFF.